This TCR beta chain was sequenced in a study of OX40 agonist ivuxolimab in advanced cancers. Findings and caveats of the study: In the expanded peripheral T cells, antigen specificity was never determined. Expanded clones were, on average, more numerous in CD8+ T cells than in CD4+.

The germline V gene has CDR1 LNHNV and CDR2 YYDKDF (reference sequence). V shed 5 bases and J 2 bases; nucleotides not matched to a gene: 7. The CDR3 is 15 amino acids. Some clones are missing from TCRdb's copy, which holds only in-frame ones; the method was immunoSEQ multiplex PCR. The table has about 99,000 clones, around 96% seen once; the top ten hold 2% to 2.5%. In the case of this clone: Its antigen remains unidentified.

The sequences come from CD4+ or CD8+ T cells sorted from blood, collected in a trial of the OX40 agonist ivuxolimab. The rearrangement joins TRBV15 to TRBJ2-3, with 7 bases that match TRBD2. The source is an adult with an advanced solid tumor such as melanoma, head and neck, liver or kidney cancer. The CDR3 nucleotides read TGTGCCACCAGCGGAACTAGCGATTTCACAGATACGCAGTATTTT. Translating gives CATSGTSDFTDTQYF.